This entry lists 28 T cell receptor beta chains sequenced from one sample in a study of T cells in Graves' hyperthyroidism and ophthalmopathy. The investigators amplified TCR beta CDR3 regions from RNA transcripts. A set of HTBI primers served as the primers for a first-round RT-PCR of the TCR CDR3. TCRdb fed the multiplex PCR reads into MiXCR, producing one record per CDR3 protein. The sample consists of 93,000 or so distinct CDR3 sequences, roughly 50% of them appearing once. The sequenced sample was blood. The receptors were gathered from a man aged 35 to 55 with Graves' hyperthyroidism.

This clonotype was picked up many times. The rearrangement uses TRBV15 and TRBJ2-7; 10 positions agree with TRBD1. J was trimmed by 5 bases and V by 5 bases; bases with no gene match: 9. Looked up from germline, CDR1 is LNHNV and CDR2 is YYDKDF (reference sequence). This CDR3 region has 15 residues. DNA for the CDR3: TGTGCCACCAGCCCCTGGACAGGGGGTATCGACGAGCAGTACTTC. This encodes CATSPWTGGIDEQYF.

There are many counts of this clonotype. The chain is built from TRBV5-1 and TRBJ1-1, with a tentative D call TRBD1 (5 bases). Germline V gene data show CDR1 as SGHRS and CDR2 as YFSETQ. V was clipped by 3 bases and J by 8 bases, with 14 bases between them. CDR3 length equals 13 residues. The chain's CDR3 is CASSSTGILEAFF. CDR3 coding DNA: TGCGCCAGCAGCTCAACAGGAATTTTAGAAGCTTTCTTT. The entire variable domain, with the rest obtained from reference TRBV5-1 and TRBJ1-1, is as follows: KAGVTQTPRYLIKTRGQQVTLSCSPISGHRSVSWYQQTPGQGLQFLFEYFSETQRNKGNFPGRFSGRQFSNSRSEMNVSTLELGDSALYLCASSSTGILEAFFGQGTRLTVV.

For this clonotype: In this CDR3 the conserved last residue, phenylalanine or tryptophan, is missing, so a read error is likely. This sequence joins TRBV30 and TRBJ2-7; D is uncertain. The CDR3 runs 11 residues. Trimming took off 4 bases at V and 3 bases at J, with 7 bases between the two ends. The germline V gene has CDR1 GTSNPN and CDR2 SVGIG (reference sequence). The CDR3 is CAWMTHYEQYL. The CDR3 DNA sequence: TGTGCCTGGATGACCCACTACGAGCAGTACCTC.

The rearrangement links TRBV2 to TRBJ2-5; D gene unclear. This CDR3 is 12 amino acids long. Germline lookup yields CDR1 SNHLY and CDR2 FYNNEI. CDR3 coding DNA: TGTCCCACCGGGTCTACACAAGAGACCCAGTACTTC. Translation: CPTGSTQETQYF.

The chain couples TRBV10-3 to TRBJ1-3; the D gene is possibly TRBD1 (5 bases). This CDR3 has 14 residues. V dropped 5 bases and J dropped 0 bases, with 8 bases sitting between them. Germline V gives CDR1 ENHRY, CDR2 SYGVKD. The CDR3 DNA reads as TGTGCCATCAGTAGGGACGGCTCTGGAAACACCATATATTTT. Its protein product is CAISRDGSGNTIYF.

This clonotype was detected ten times or more. The V gene is TRBV6-1, the J gene TRBJ2-3; TRBD2 matches at 9 bases. The J segment lost 2 bases and the V segment lost 4 bases, leaving 4 bases of the junction unmatched. This CDR3 comprises 15 residues. Germline V gene lookup returns CDR1 MNHNS and CDR2 SASEGT. This chain's CDR3 is CASSGGTSPTDTQYF. CDR3 DNA sequence: TGTGCCAGCAGTGGAGGGACTAGCCCCACAGATACGCAGTATTTT.

This clonotype was seen many times. The J gene is TRBJ2-1, the V gene TRBV11-2; 7 positions agree with TRBD2. V shed 3 bases and J 4 bases; nucleotides not matched to a gene: 6. Germline CDR1 SGHAT, CDR2 FQNNGV. The CDR3 consists of 15 residues. The CDR3 DNA is TGTGCCAGCAGCTTGAAAGCGGGGAGATACAATGAGCAGTTCTTC. It specifies CASSLKAGRYNEQFF. Combining the CDR3 with reference TRBV11-2 and TRBJ2-1 gives the whole variable domain EAGVAQSPRYKIIEKRQSVAFWCNPISGHATLYWYQQILGQGPKLLIQFQNNGVVDDSQLPKDRFSAERLKGVDSTLKIQPAKLEDSAVYLCASSLKAGRYNEQFFGPGTRLTVL.

This clonotype was detected ten times or more. This rearrangement joins TRBV12-3 or TRBV12-4 to TRBJ2-7; unclear D gene. The germline V and J ends were trimmed by 4 bases and 5 bases, with 6 bases remaining between them. The CDR3 spans 11 residues. The CDR3 here is CASSSSHEQYF. CDR3 nucleotide sequence: TGTGCCAGCAGTTCGAGCCACGAGCAGTACTTC.

This sequence joins TRBV7-3 and TRBJ2-1, with 8 nucleotides matching TRBD2. The J segment lost 1 base and the V segment lost 5 bases, leaving 4 bases of the junction unmatched. CDR1 is SGHTA and CDR2 is FQGTGA in the germline V gene. CDR3 length: 15 residues. Written as DNA, the CDR3 is TGTGCCAGCAGCGCATCGGGAGGGTCCTACAATGAGCAGTTCTTC. This sequence encodes CASSASGGSYNEQFF.

The V gene is TRBV20-1, the J gene TRBJ1-5; D is ambiguous. The CDR3 totals 15 residues. From germline, CDR1 is DFQATT and CDR2 SNEGSKA (reference sequence). V was pared by 0 bases and J by 11 bases, with 20 bases between. This CDR3 is CSARDLNGRAGSQHF. The CDR3 DNA reads as TGCAGTGCTAGAGATCTAAACGGGAGGGCCGGGTCCCAGCATTTT.

As to this clonotype: Sequence at one end of the junction differs from germline and may be a read error. This chain joins TRBV10-3 and TRBJ2-1; D assignment may be TRBD1 or TRBD2 (5 bases each). The V gene's germline CDR1 is ENHRY and CDR2 SYGVKD. CDR3 length equals 14 residues. The CDR3 region is CASSLGTRLNEQFF. The DNA for the CDR3 is TGTGCCAGCAGTCTCGGGACCCGCCTCAATGAGCAGTTCTTC.

The chain joins TRBV7-2 to TRBJ1-6, with D uncertain. The CDR3 is 13 residues long. V shed 4 bases and J shed 9 bases, with 10 bases lying between them. Germline V gene lookup returns CDR1 SGHTA and CDR2 FQGNSA. CDR3 DNA: TGTGCCAGCAGCTCCGGGAGGACTTCACCCCTCCACTTT. It yields the protein CASSSGRTSPLHF.

V gene TRBV6-1 combines with J gene TRBJ2-7, with D perhaps TRBD2 (6 bases). There are 15 residues in the CDR3. Between the trimmed V and J ends, which lost 2 bases and 3 bases, there was a span of 14 bases. Per germline, CDR1 MNHNS and CDR2 SASEGT. In DNA form, the CDR3 reads TGTGCCAGCAGTGAAATCACTAGCTTGGACTACGAGCAGTACTTC. It encodes CASSEITSLDYEQYF.

This clonotype was observed at least ten times. The chain uses TRBV5-6 and TRBJ2-7; 8 bases are a match to TRBD2. Germline V lookup: CDR1 SGHDT, CDR2 YYEEEE. The length of the CDR3 is 18 residues. The V segment lost 0 bases and the J segment 1 base; nucleotides outside the gene matches: 12. In DNA, the CDR3 is TGTGCCAGCAGCTTGGACCTTTCCGGGGGACTAGTTTCCTACGAGCAGTACTTC. Its translation is CASSLDLSGGLVSYEQYF. Full variable domain (missing parts from reference TRBV5-6 and TRBJ2-7): DAGVTQSPTHLIKTRGQQVTLRCSPKSGHDTVSWYQQALGQGPQFIFQYYEEEERQRGNFPDRFSGHQFPNYSSELNVNALLLGDSALYLCASSLDLSGGLVSYEQYFGPGTRLTVT.

For this clonotype: A read error may be the cause here, since a much bigger clone is one base away. The chain carries TRBV7-8 and TRBJ2-1; TRBD2 might be the D (5 bases). The tail of the sequence fits TRBJ2-7 better, so the J call may be wrong. The CDR3 contains 15 residues. Germline CDR1 and CDR2: SGHVS and FQNEAQ. CDR3 DNA: TGTGCCAGCAGCTCGGCGGAGAGGGCCTACAATGAGCAGTACTTC. Protein: CASSSAERAYNEQYF.

This clonotype was picked up one time. A much larger clone differs from this one at a single base, so this may be a read error. The chain carries TRBV10-3 and TRBJ2-1; D call uncertain. Trimming removed 6 bases at V and 3 bases at J, with 9 bases between. This CDR3 region has 13 residues. From germline, CDR1 is ENHRY and CDR2 SYGVKD. The CDR3 nucleotides read TGTGCCATCAGAAGGACGGACTACAATGAGCAGTTCTTC. Translated, it gives CAIRRTDYNEQFF.

This sequence joins TRBV7-9 and TRBJ2-7; D possibly corresponds to TRBD1 (6 bases). Trimming removed 5 bases at V and 1 base at J, with 15 bases between. Germline V gene lookup returns CDR1 SEHNR and CDR2 FQNEAQ (reference sequence). This CDR3 contains 15 residues. CDR3 coding DNA: TGTGCCAGCAGCCTCCGGGACACCGTTTCCTACGAGCAGTACTTC. Encoded protein: CASSLRDTVSYEQYF.

As regards this clonotype: This may be a read error, as it is one base from a much larger clone. This rearrangement joins TRBV5-1 to TRBJ1-2; D unresolved. This CDR3 is 15 amino acids long. Germline CDR1 and CDR2: SGHRS and YFSETQ. CDR3 region: CASGLDRGANYGYTF. The CDR3 DNA reads as TGCGCCAGCGGCTTGGACCGGGGAGCTAACTATGGCTACACCTTC.

This clonotype showed up many times. The J gene is TRBJ2-3, the V gene TRBV11-3; 7 bases map to TRBD2. V shed 5 bases, J shed 0 bases, and the junction held 11 bases outside the gene matches. Germline V gene sequence: CDR1 SGHNT, CDR2 YENEEA. There are 17 residues in the CDR3. Here the CDR3 reads CASSHGLGPVSTDTQYF. The DNA of the CDR3 is TGTGCCAGCAGCCATGGACTAGGACCCGTCAGCACAGATACGCAGTATTTT.

J is TRBJ1-3 and V is TRBV30; D remains unclear. Deletions cut 7 bases from V and 4 bases from J, with 8 bases between. The CDR3 covers 11 residues. Germline CDR1 is GTSNPN and CDR2 is SVGIG (reference sequence). CDR3 residues: CASTRGNTIYF. CDR3 nucleotides: TGTGCCTCGACTCGGGGAAACACCATATATTTT.

With respect to this clonotype: A much larger clone differs by one base, so this may be a read error. The chain recombines TRBV28 with TRBJ2-3; D ambiguous. V lost 7 bases and J lost 1, with 9 bases in between. The length of the CDR3 is 13 residues. Germline V gene sequence: CDR1 MDHEN, CDR2 SYDVKM. Written as DNA, the CDR3 is TGTGCCAGCACCCTCATCCGCACAGATACGCAGTATTTT. It specifies CASTLIRTDTQYF.

This chain connects TRBV29-1 to TRBJ2-7, with 9 bases aligning to TRBD2. The germline V gene has CDR1 SQVTM and CDR2 ANQGSEA. V gave up 8 bases and J gave up 2 bases; unmatched junction bases: 10. This CDR3 spans 14 amino acids. CDR3 DNA: TGCAGCAGTCCGTCTAGCGGGACTACCTACGAGCAGTACTTC. Translating it yields CSSPSSGTTYEQYF.

J is TRBJ1-2 and V is TRBV6-5; unclear D gene. Deletions cut 6 bases from V and 14 bases from J, with 28 bases between. The germline V gene has CDR1 MNHEY and CDR2 SVGAGI. This CDR3 contains 15 residues. The CDR3 DNA is TGTGCCAGCAGCCTACTCGGTGGGGTCGAGCAGTTCCAAACCTTC. Encoded protein: CASSLLGGVEQFQTF.

This clonotype was seen at least ten times. The genes are TRBV10-3 and TRBJ1-1, with D unresolved. V was trimmed by 3 bases and J by 8 bases, leaving 7 bases between them. The CDR3 extends over 11 amino acids. Germline assignment: CDR1 ENHRY and CDR2 SYGVKD. CDR3 sequence (DNA): TGTGCCATCAGTGATTCGATAGAAGCTTTCTTT. Its protein product is CAISDSIEAFF.

The chain recombines TRBV29-1 with TRBJ1-1, with D unclear. Trimming removed 1 base at V and 2 bases at J, with 8 bases between. The germline V gene encodes CDR1 SQVTM and CDR2 ANQGSEA. The CDR3 covers 13 residues. This CDR3 reads CSVEGRTNTEAFF. The CDR3 DNA is TGCAGCGTTGAAGGACGGACCAACACTGAAGCTTTCTTT.

The V call is TRBV2, the J call TRBJ2-7, with D tentatively TRBD2 (5 bases). The CDR3 runs 13 residues. V lost 8 bases, J lost 5 bases, and 16 bases lay in between. Looked up from germline, CDR1 is SNHLY and CDR2 is FYNNEI. In nucleotides, the CDR3 is TGTGCCAGCGGCCTCGGGATGTCCCACGAGCAGTACTTC. Its protein is CASGLGMSHEQYF.

This clonotype appeared a few times. This chain uses TRBV20-1 with TRBJ2-1; 11 bases agree with TRBD2. CDR3 size: 15 residues. J was trimmed by 8 bases and V by 3 bases; bases with no gene match: 9. Germline assignment: CDR1 DFQATT and CDR2 SNEGSKA (reference sequence). The CDR3 DNA sequence: TGCAGTGCTAGGGGGGTTAGCGGGAGGGGACATGAGCAGTTCTTC. Translation gives CSARGVSGRGHEQFF.

V is TRBV7-6 and J is TRBJ2-3; 10 bases map to TRBD1. Germline V gives CDR1 SGHVS, CDR2 FNYEAQ. V lost 3 bases to trimming and J lost 4 bases; unmatched junction nucleotides: 10. The length of the CDR3 is 17 residues. The CDR3 reads CASSFRGGQGIADTQYF. For the CDR3, the DNA is TGTGCCAGCAGCTTTAGGGGGGGACAGGGGATCGCAGATACGCAGTATTTT.